These T cell receptor beta chains were read from a single sample in a study of long-term antiretroviral therapy in people with HIV. Profiled with immunoSEQ multiplex PCR; TCRdb holds only in-frame clones, not every one. Altogether over 15,000 clones are present, approximately 81% being singletons, with the ten largest covering around 4.9%. Sequenced here: unsorted PBMCs, sampled 0.5 years after starting antiretroviral therapy. Receptors originate from a woman aged 40 to 49 with HIV. Both conserved end residues are part of each CDR3.

J gene: TRBJ1-1; V gene: TRBV19; CDR3 protein: CASSIVLRGQPEAFF
J gene: TRBJ1-1; V gene: TRBV18; CDR3 protein: CASWRNGNTEAFF
J gene: TRBJ2-1; V gene: TRBV6-6; CDR3 protein: CASRSSLNEQFF
J gene: TRBJ2-7; V gene: TRBV28; CDR3 protein: CASSLTSGAYEQYF
J gene: TRBJ2-4; V gene: TRBV7-9; CDR3 protein: CASSQTGEGSSKNIQYF
J gene: TRBJ1-1; V gene: TRBV7-3; CDR3 protein: CASSARGADTEAFF
J gene: TRBJ2-1; V gene: TRBV21-1; CDR3 protein: CASSARGGQREWNEQFF
J gene: TRBJ2-2; V gene: TRBV5-1; CDR3 protein: CASSLWGQENTGELFF
J gene: TRBJ2-7; V gene: TRBV5-1; CDR3 protein: CASSLGTSGSYEQYF
J gene: TRBJ2-1; V gene: TRBV18; CDR3 protein: CASSTTSDNEQFF
J gene: TRBJ2-7; V gene: TRBV6-1; CDR3 protein: CASSEALQSGSSYEQYF
J gene: TRBJ2-1; V gene: TRBV5-4; CDR3 protein: CASSLTRSSYNEQFF
J gene: TRBJ1-1; V gene: TRBV28; CDR3 protein: CASSGGYPGTEAFF
J gene: TRBJ1-4; V gene: TRBV7-9; CDR3 protein: CASSGQGMSEKLFF
J gene: TRBJ1-5; V gene: TRBV18; CDR3 protein: CASSPQSINSNQPQHF
J gene: TRBJ1-5; V gene: TRBV21-1; CDR3 protein: CASRQGLEPQHF
J gene: TRBJ1-5; V gene: TRBV19; CDR3 protein: CASSIGPSGGTTQPQHF
J gene: TRBJ2-7; V gene: TRBV5-1; CDR3 protein: CASSPLGPSSYEQYF
J gene: TRBJ1-3; V gene: TRBV5-6; CDR3 protein: CASSFGSGNTIYF
J gene: TRBJ2-7; V gene: TRBV28; CDR3 protein: CASSLTNYEQYF
J gene: TRBJ2-3; V gene: TRBV5-4; CDR3 protein: CASSLQILAGDADTQYF
J gene: TRBJ2-5; V gene: TRBV18; CDR3 protein: CASSSPGLAGETQYF
J gene: TRBJ2-1; V gene: TRBV6-5; CDR3 protein: CASSYGSGANNEQFF
J gene: TRBJ1-5; V gene: TRBV5-8; CDR3 protein: CASSLVDQPQHF
J gene: TRBJ1-2; V gene: TRBV27; CDR3 protein: CASRVTGADYGYTF
J gene: TRBJ1-1; V gene: TRBV29-1; CDR3 protein: CSAPGVTEAFF
J gene: TRBJ2-1; V gene: TRBV6-5; CDR3 protein: CASSYTSGRAEDEQFF
J gene: TRBJ1-1; V gene: TRBV19; CDR3 protein: CASTQEGMNTEAFF
J gene: TRBJ1-5; V gene: TRBV28; CDR3 protein: CASKAQPNQPQHF
J gene: TRBJ2-5; V gene: TRBV7-6; CDR3 protein: CASSLAAGGETQYF
J gene: TRBJ1-2; V gene: TRBV18; CDR3 protein: CASSSAVENYGYTF
J gene: TRBJ1-3; V gene: TRBV27; CDR3 protein: CASSLKGTGETGNTIYF
J gene: TRBJ1-3; V gene: TRBV5-6; CDR3 protein: CASSLAGHLSGNTIYF
J gene: TRBJ1-5; V gene: TRBV5-1; CDR3 protein: CASGGGQNLENQPQHF
J gene: TRBJ2-7; V gene: TRBV2; CDR3 protein: CASNSVPSQIGREQYF
J gene: TRBJ2-5; V gene: TRBV27; CDR3 protein: CASSPYPAGTPQETQYF
J gene: TRBJ2-5; V gene: TRBV15; CDR3 protein: CATSRDYGTSSPRLYF
J gene: TRBJ2-7; V gene: TRBV5-1; CDR3 protein: CASSLGPQVGYEQYF
J gene: TRBJ2-3; V gene: TRBV9; CDR3 protein: CASSVEEDTQYF
J gene: TRBJ2-6; V gene: TRBV10-3; CDR3 protein: CAISRDRDSGANVLTF
J gene: TRBJ2-3; V gene: TRBV19; CDR3 protein: CASSSPSGRARDTQYF
J gene: TRBJ2-1; V gene: TRBV6-1; CDR3 protein: CASSELGSSYNEQFF
J gene: TRBJ2-3; V gene: TRBV7-7; CDR3 protein: CASSFSGRGDTQYF
J gene: TRBJ2-5; V gene: TRBV25-1; CDR3 protein: CASSGYLAEETQYF
J gene: TRBJ2-5; V gene: TRBV11-2; CDR3 protein: CASSPLWPAGVSQETQYF
J gene: TRBJ2-2; V gene: TRBV11-3; CDR3 protein: CASSPAGGFTGELFF
J gene: TRBJ2-7; V gene: TRBV7-9; CDR3 protein: CASSLRTASYEQYF
J gene: TRBJ2-1; V gene: TRBV9; CDR3 protein: CASSPPVGVYNEQFF
J gene: TRBJ1-5; V gene: TRBV10-3; CDR3 protein: CAISESGEAQPQHF
J gene: TRBJ1-1; V gene: TRBV27; CDR3 protein: CASSTQGGPNTEAFF
J gene: TRBJ2-1; V gene: TRBV6-4; CDR3 protein: CASSERALPGVHEQFF
J gene: TRBJ2-3; V gene: TRBV19; CDR3 protein: CASRRDRGRDTQYF
J gene: TRBJ2-7; V gene: TRBV11-2; CDR3 protein: CASSLVSGTSGSYSYEQYF
J gene: TRBJ1-4; V gene: TRBV5-7; CDR3 protein: CASSSIKPTNEKLFF
J gene: TRBJ2-2; V gene: TRBV29-1; CDR3 protein: CSAGGGITGELFF
J gene: TRBJ2-3; V gene: TRBV6-5; CDR3 protein: CASSYGRSTDTQYF
J gene: TRBJ1-1; V gene: TRBV30; CDR3 protein: CAWSVRAAGEAFF
J gene: TRBJ2-5; V gene: TRBV28; CDR3 protein: CASKTGSGSETQYF
J gene: TRBJ2-7; V gene: TRBV6-1; CDR3 protein: CASNTRGPYEQYF
J gene: TRBJ2-1; V gene: TRBV15; CDR3 protein: CATSSSGSSYNEQFF